This T cell receptor (beta chain) was identified in a study of STAT3 mutations in large granular lymphocyte leukemia. Whole-study context: Roughly half the longitudinally sequenced T-LGLL patients had canonical STAT3 mutations.

Worth noting for this clone: The antigen is not known.

Findings and limits, study-wide: Clonal expansion was inferred from other time points because no sample existed at each clone's first appearance. TCR clonotype switching after therapy occurred in about 30% of the 18 patients. At least one immunodominant TCR beta clonotype appeared in every T-cell large granular lymphocyte leukemia patient. Suggested: STAT3 mutation was not the ancestral event for these clonal expansions.

The assay was immunoSEQ multiplex PCR, and TCRdb's table has in-frame clones only and misses some. Of 35,000 to 50,000 clones in the sample, about 81% were seen once. J was trimmed by 2 bases and V by 4 bases; bases with no gene match: 2. The CDR3 has 13 amino acids. The germline V gene encodes CDR1 SGHRS and CDR2 YFSETQ. This sequence joins TRBV5-1 and TRBJ2-5, with 7 bases that match TRBD1. The clonotype originates from a human donor with T large granular lymphocyte leukemia. Some clones in this sample may be carry-over from other donors' samples. The source material was PBMCs. CDR3 sequence reads: CASSGTVQETQYF. The CDR3 nucleotides read TGCGCCAGCAGCGGGACAGTTCAAGAGACCCAGTACTTC.